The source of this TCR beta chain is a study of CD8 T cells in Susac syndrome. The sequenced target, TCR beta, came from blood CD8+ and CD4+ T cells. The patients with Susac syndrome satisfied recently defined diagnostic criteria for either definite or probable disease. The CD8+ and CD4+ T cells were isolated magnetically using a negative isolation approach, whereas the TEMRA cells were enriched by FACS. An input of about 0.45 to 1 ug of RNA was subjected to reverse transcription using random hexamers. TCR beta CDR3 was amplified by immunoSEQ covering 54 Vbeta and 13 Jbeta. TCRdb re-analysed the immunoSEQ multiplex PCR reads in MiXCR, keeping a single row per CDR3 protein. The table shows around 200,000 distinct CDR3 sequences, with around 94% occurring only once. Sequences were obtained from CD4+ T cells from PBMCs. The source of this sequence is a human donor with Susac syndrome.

The CDR3 DNA reads as TGTGCCAGCTCACCGAGAGGATATGAAGCTTTCTTT. Amino acids: CASSPRGYEAFF. The chain has TRBV18 and TRBJ1-1, with D hard to call. The germline V and J ends were trimmed by 3 bases and 7 bases, with 9 bases remaining between them. The CDR3 spans 12 residues. The germline V gene encodes CDR1 KGHSH and CDR2 LQKENI.